Sequencing of this T cell receptor beta chain was carried out in a study of neoadjuvant anti-PD-1 for oral cavity cancer. This clone has just a few counts. The method was immunoSEQ multiplex PCR; TCRdb's version includes in-frame clones alone and lacks a portion of them. The sample lists roughly 13,000 clones; 60% to 65% were seen once. The V end lost 5 bases, the J end lost 2 bases, and 14 bases lay between the germline ends. Germline V lookup: CDR1 SGHAT, CDR2 FQNNGV. The CDR3 contains 15 residues. This TCR was sampled from a person aged 40 to 85 with oral cavity squamous cell carcinoma. The source was PBMCs, collected before nivolumab (anti-PD-1) treatment. The V and J genes are TRBV11-2 and TRBJ2-3; the D call may be TRBD1 or TRBD2 (5 bases each). The CDR3 nucleotides are TGTGCCAGCAGCCCGCCGGGGCCATACACAGATACGCAGTATTTT. This codes for CASSPPGPYTDTQYF.